This TCR beta chain was obtained from a study of T cells in Graves' hyperthyroidism and ophthalmopathy. Study conclusions and caveats: By a 13 V-J model, ophthalmopathy was set apart from stable hyperthyroidism.

Amplification of TCR beta CDR3 regions was performed using RNA transcripts as template. Using the HTBI primer set, a first-round RT-PCR was run on the TCR CDR3. TCRdb independently ran MiXCR on the multiplex PCR reads; one entry per CDR3 protein. Here the sample spans about 460,000 distinct CDR3 sequences, less than 25% being singletons. To note about this clonotype: As yet, its antigen is unknown.

With 5 bases removed from V and 5 bases from J, the gap between germline ends came to 15 bases. CDR3 length: 14 residues. Germline assignment: CDR1 LNHDA and CDR2 SQIVND (reference sequence). The genes are TRBV19 and TRBJ2-5; either TRBD1 or TRBD2 may supply D (5 bases each). This clonotype was obtained from an older woman with Graves' ophthalmopathy. Sequenced material: blood. The CDR3 region is CASSGGRGRETQYF. The CDR3 nucleotides read TGTGCCAGTAGTGGGGGAAGGGGCCGGGAGACCCAGTACTTC.